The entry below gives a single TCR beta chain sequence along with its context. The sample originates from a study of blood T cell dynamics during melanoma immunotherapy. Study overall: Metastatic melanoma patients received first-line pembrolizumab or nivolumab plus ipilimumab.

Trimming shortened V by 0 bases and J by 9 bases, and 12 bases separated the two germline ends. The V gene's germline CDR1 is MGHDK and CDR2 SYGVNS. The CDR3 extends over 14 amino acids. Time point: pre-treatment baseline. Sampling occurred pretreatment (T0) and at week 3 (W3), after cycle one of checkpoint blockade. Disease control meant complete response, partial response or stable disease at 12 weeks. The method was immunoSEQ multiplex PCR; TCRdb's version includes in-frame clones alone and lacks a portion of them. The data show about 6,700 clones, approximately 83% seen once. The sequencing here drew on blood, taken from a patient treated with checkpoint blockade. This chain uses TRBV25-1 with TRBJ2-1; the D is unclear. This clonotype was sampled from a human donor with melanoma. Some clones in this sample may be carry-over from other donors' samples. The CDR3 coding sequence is TGTGCCAGCAGTGAATATAAGGGCCAGAGTGAGCAGTTCTTC. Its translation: CASSEYKGQSEQFF.